This T cell receptor (beta chain) came from a study of blood T cell repertoires in COVID-19 (dated by TCRdb to about 2020). Regarding the study in general: Collaborator samples came from the United States, Italy and Spain and covered acute and convalescent phases of COVID-19. The dataset comprised deeply sampled blood TCRbeta repertoires from subjects exposed to, actively infected with, or recovered from COVID-19. The repertoires were released in a freely available public database intended as a resource for research on the immune response to SARS-CoV-2. Samples were obtained from the ongoing ImmuneRACE study (first 160 participants) and from 1,000 to 1,500 subjects provided by 6 global collaborators. The prospective study material was composed of cDNA or gDNA derived from T cells, B-cell-depleted T cells, or PBMCs. A de-identified subject ID, COVID-19 status, age in years and sex were almost always included in the sample metadata. Where available, HLA class I and class II types were taken from metadata supplied by the sample provider and were not determined by assay-based typing. What the study reported, not specific to this receptor: The quantity of clinical and demographic metadata differed by source and by participant and was supplied without curation.

Each collaborating institution followed its own protocols to collect whole blood in K2EDTA tubes. For TCRbeta analysis, collaborator samples were shipped as frozen whole blood, as isolated PBMCs, or as DNA extracted from either sample type. Details on this clone: It lacks a known antigen. It has no much larger one-base neighbor in the sample; base qualities were not kept.

Reading from cysteine to phenylalanine, the CDR3 counts 11 amino acids. Only the CDR3 region is kept as DNA, spanning 33 bases read in frame from base 1. V is pared back by 1 base and J by 6 bases, with 6 bases lying between the germline termini. Via the germline V gene (reference sequence), CDR1 is GTSNPN and CDR2 SVGIG. TCRbeta CDR3 regions were amplified from genomic DNA by means of the immunoSEQ Assay, a bias-controlled multiplex PCR. Per the authors' processing: Nucleated cell counts per sample were estimated from amplification of reference gene primers within the assay. To quantify the absolute abundance of each unique TCRbeta CDR3 rearrangement, sequence reads were collapsed and filtered. For each sample, productive Simpson clonality was calculated as the square root of Simpson's diversity index over productive rearrangements. TCRdb obtained this table from immuneACCESS and retained in-frame rearrangements with V and J assigned. These tables miss some clones; where compared with another copy, unresolved V genes account for less than half of the shortfall, and the remainder is unexplained. Clone size and the V and J calls come from that table; the DNA yielded D and trimming. This sample gives around 130,000 clones in total; about 86% of them show up just once. The ten most abundant clones make up about 2% of the sample.

The receptor was derived from a woman in her fifties or sixties with acute or convalescent COVID-19. Rearrangement joined TRBV30 to TRBJ1-1; the D gene is unclear. The sequencing input was peripheral blood. The base sequence is TGTGCCTGGAGTGGACTGTCTGAAGCTTTCTTT. This sequence encodes CAWSGLSEAFF.